The present TCR beta chain was sequenced within a study of blood T cells in healthy people across ages. Broader study findings: Samples with more naive T cells showed higher observed beta diversity.

The V and J ends lost 2 bases and 5 bases, in that order; junction bases with no gene match: 6. This CDR3 is 15 amino acids long. Germline CDR1 reads SGHRS; CDR2 reads YFSETQ. Alongside a J-beta primer mix, a sample-barcoded 5' primer served in a second PCR lasting about 7 to 11 cycles. Each cDNA was tagged by a template-switch adaptor containing 12 random nucleotides. From each sample, at least 2.5 million paired-end reads containing CDR3 were obtained. TCRdb passed the 5' RACE reads through MiXCR, listing each CDR3 protein once. Of about 1 million distinct CDR3 sequences listed, more than 40% are singletons. This clonotype was seen a few times. Its antigen is unknown.

What was sequenced was blood. The sequence was obtained from a woman aged 55-69 years in good health. The rearrangement uses TRBV5-1 and TRBJ2-1, with TRBD2 matching 8 bases. CDR3 sequence (DNA): TGCGCCAGCAGCTTTAGGAGCGGGAGAGACAATGAGCAGTTCTTC. Translated, it gives CASSFRSGRDNEQFF. The full variable domain, its missing parts supplied by reference TRBV5-1 and TRBJ2-1, is KAGVTQTPRYLIKTRGQQVTLSCSPISGHRSVSWYQQTPGQGLQFLFEYFSETQRNKGNFPGRFSGRQFSNSRSEMNVSTLELGDSALYLCASSFRSGRDNEQFFGPGTRLTVL.